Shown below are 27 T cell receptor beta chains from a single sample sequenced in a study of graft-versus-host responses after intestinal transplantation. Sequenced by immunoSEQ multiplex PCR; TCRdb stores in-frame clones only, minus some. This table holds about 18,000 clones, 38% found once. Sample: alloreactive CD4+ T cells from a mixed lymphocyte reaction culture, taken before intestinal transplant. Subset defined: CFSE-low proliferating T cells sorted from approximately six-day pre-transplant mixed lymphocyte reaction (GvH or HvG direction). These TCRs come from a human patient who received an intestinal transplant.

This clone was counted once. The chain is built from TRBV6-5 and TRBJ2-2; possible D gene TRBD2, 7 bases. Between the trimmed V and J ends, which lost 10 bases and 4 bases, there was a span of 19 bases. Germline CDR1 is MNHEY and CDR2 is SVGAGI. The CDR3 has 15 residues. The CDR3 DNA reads TGTGCCACCAGCCGAGGGGGGGCGCGCACCGGGGAGCTGTTTTTT. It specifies CATSRGGARTGELFF.

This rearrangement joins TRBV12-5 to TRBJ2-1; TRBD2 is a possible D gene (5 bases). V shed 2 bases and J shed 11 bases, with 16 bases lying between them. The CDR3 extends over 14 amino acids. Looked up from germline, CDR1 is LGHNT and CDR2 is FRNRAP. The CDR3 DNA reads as TGTGCTAGTGGTTTGCTGTCGGGATCCTCCCAGCAGTTCTTC. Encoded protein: CASGLLSGSSQQFF.

The CDR3 DNA reads as TGTGCCAGCAGCTTGGAGGAGGTACTCTATGGCTACACCTTC. Protein product: CASSLEEVLYGYTF. The V gene is TRBV7-9, the J gene TRBJ1-2; D is unresolved. Looked up from germline, CDR1 is SEHNR and CDR2 is FQNEAQ (reference sequence). The V gene lost 3 bases and the J gene lost 4 bases, with 12 bases spanning the gap. CDR3 size: 14 residues.

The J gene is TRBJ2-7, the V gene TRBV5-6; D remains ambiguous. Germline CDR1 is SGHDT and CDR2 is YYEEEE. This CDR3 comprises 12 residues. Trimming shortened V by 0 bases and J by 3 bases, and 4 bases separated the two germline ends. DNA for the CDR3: TGTGCCAGCAGCTTGGTAGGCTACGAGCAGTACTTC. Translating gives CASSLVGYEQYF.

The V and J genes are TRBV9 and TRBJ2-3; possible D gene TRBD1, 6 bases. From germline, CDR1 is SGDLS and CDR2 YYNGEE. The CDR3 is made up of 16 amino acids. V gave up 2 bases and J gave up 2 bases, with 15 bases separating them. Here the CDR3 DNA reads TGTGCCAGCAGCGTTTATTGGGGGCATACCACAGATACGCAGTATTTT. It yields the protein CASSVYWGHTTDTQYF. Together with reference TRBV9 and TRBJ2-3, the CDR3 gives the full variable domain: DSGVTQTPKHLITATGQRVTLRCSPRSGDLSVYWYQQSLDQGLQFLIQYYNGEERAKGNILERFSAQQFPDLHSELNLSSLELGDSALYFCASSVYWGHTTDTQYFGPGTRLTVL.

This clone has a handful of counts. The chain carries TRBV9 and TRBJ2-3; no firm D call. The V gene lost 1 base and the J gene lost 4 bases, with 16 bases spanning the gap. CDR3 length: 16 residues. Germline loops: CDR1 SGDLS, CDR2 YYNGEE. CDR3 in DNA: TGTGCCAGCAGCGTACAACCACAGAGGTTTTCAGATACGCAGTATTTT. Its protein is CASSVQPQRFSDTQYF.

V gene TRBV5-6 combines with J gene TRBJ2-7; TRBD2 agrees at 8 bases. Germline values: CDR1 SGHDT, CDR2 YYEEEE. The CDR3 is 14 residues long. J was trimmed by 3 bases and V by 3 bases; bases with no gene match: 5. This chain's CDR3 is CASSSGTRHYEQYF. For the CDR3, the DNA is TGTGCCAGCAGCTCCGGGACTAGGCACTACGAGCAGTACTTC.

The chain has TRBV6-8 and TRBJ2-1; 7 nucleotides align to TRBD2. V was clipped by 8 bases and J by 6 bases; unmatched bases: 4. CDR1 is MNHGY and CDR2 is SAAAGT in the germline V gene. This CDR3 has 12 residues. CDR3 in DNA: TGTGCCAGCGGGAGGGCCGGCAATGAGCAGTTCTTC. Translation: CASGRAGNEQFF.

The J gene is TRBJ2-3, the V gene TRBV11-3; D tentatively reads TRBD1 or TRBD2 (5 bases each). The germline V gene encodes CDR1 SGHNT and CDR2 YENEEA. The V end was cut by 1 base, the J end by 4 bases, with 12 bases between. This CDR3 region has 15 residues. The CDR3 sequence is CASSLGGTSSDTQYF. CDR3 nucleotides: TGTGCCAGCAGCTTAGGTGGGACCAGCTCAGATACGCAGTATTTT.

In nucleotides, the CDR3 is TGTGCCAGCACACCTCGGCAGGGCCAAGAGACCCAGTACTTC. Translated: CASTPRQGQETQYF. This rearrangement joins TRBV2 to TRBJ2-5, with D maybe TRBD1 (5 bases). Germline CDR1 and CDR2: SNHLY and FYNNEI. The CDR3 is made up of 14 amino acids. V was clipped by 7 bases and J by 1 base, with 13 bases between them. The full variable domain, completed using reference TRBV2 and TRBJ2-5, is EPEVTQTPSHQVTQMGQEVILRCVPISNHLYFYWYRQILGQKVEFLVSFYNNEISEKSEIFDDQFSVERPDGSNFTLKIRSTKLEDSAMYFCASTPRQGQETQYFGPGTRLLVL.

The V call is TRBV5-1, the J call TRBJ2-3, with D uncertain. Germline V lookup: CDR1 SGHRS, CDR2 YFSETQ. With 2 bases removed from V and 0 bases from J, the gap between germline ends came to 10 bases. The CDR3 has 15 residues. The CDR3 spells CASSFLGMSTDTQYF. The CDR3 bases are TGCGCCAGCAGCTTTCTAGGGATGAGCACAGATACGCAGTATTTT.

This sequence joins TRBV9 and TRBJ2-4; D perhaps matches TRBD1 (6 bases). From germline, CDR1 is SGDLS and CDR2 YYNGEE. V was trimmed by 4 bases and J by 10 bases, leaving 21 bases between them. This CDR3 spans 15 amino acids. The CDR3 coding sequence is TGTGCCAGCAGCCCAAGACAGGTTGAAGGAGTTATTCAGTACTTC. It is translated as CASSPRQVEGVIQYF.

The CDR3 loop is CASSPRLAGGRGTQYF. In nucleotides, the CDR3 is TGTGCCAGCAGCCCGAGACTAGCGGGGGGGCGGGGGACCCAGTACTTC. The J gene is TRBJ2-5, the V gene TRBV5-5, with 14 bases aligning to TRBD2. With 4 bases clipped from V and 7 bases from J, the junction kept 9 bases outside the gene matches. The CDR3 loop spans 16 amino acids. CDR1 is SGHKS, CDR2 YYEKEE, per germline (reference sequence). Together with reference TRBV5-5 and TRBJ2-5, the CDR3 gives the full variable domain: DAGVTQSPTHLIKTRGQQVTLRCSPISGHKSVSWYQQVLGQGPQFIFQYYEKEERGRGNFPDRFSARQFPNYSSELNVNALLLGDSALYLCASSPRLAGGRGTQYFGPGTRLLVL.

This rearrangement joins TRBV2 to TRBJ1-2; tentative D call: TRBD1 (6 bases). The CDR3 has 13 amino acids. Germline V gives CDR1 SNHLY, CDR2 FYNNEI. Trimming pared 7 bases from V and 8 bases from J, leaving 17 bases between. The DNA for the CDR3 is TGTGCCAGCATTACACAGGGTTTGAGGGGCTACACCTTC. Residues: CASITQGLRGYTF.

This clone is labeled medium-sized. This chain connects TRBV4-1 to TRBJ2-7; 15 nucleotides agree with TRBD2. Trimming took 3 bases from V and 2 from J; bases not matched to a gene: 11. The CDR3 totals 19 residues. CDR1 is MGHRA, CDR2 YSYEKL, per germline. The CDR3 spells CASSHPWTSGGANTYEQYF. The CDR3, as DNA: TGCGCCAGCAGCCATCCCTGGACTAGCGGGGGGGCGAACACCTACGAGCAGTACTTC.

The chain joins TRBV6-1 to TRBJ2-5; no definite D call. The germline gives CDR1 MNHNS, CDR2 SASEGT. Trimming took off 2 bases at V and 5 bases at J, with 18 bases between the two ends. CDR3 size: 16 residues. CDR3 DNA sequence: TGTGCCAGCAGTGAAACTATGTCTCGACCGCGGGAGACCCAGTACTTC. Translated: CASSETMSRPRETQYF.

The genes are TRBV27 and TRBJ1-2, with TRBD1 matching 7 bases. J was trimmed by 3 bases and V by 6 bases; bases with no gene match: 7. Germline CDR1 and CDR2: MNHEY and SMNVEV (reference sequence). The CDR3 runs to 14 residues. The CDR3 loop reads CASRPGQRYYGYTF. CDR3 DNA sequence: TGTGCCAGCAGACCGGGACAGAGGTACTATGGCTACACCTTC.

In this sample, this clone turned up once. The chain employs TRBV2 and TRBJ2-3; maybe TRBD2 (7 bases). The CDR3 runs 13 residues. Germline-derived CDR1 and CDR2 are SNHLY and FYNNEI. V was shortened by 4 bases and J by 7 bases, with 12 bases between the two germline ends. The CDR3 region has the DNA TGTGCCAGCAGTGCGGGGGGCGGGAATACGCAGTATTTT. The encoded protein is CASSAGGGNTQYF.

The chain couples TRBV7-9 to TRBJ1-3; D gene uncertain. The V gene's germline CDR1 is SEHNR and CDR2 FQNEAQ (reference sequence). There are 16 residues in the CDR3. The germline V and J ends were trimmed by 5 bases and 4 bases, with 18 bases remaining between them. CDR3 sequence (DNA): TGTGCCAGCAGCCCACGATCCTTAACCCTCGGAAACACCATATATTTT. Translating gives CASSPRSLTLGNTIYF. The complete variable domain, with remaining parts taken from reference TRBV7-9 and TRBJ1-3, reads DTGVSQNPRHKITKRGQNVTFRCDPISEHNRLYWYRQTLGQGPEFLTYFQNEAQLEKSRLLSDRFSAERPKGSFSTLEIQRTEQGDSAMYLCASSPRSLTLGNTIYFGEGSWLTVV.

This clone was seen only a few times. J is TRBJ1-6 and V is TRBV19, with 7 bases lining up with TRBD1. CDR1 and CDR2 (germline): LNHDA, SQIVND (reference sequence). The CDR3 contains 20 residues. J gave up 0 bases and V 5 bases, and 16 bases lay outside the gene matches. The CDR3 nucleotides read TGTGCCAGTAGTGTAGTCGGGACAGCCCGACTGAGCTCCTATAATTCACCCCTCCACTTT. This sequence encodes CASSVVGTARLSSYNSPLHF.

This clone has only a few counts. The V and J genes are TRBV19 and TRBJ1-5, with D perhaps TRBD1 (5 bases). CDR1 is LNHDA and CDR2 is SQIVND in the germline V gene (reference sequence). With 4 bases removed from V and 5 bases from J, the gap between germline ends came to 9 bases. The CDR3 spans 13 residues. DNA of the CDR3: TGTGCCAGTAGTAAGCTCAGGGATCAGCCCCAGCATTTT. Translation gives CASSKLRDQPQHF.

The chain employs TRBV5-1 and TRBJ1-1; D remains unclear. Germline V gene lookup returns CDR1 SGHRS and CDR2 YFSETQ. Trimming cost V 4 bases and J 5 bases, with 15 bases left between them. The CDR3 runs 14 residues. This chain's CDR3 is CASSLISTGTEAFF. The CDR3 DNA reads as TGCGCCAGCAGCCTCATATCGACGGGGACTGAAGCTTTCTTT. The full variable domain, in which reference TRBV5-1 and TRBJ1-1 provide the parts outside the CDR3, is KAGVTQTPRYLIKTRGQQVTLSCSPISGHRSVSWYQQTPGQGLQFLFEYFSETQRNKGNFPGRFSGRQFSNSRSEMNVSTLELGDSALYLCASSLISTGTEAFFGQGTRLTVV.

The CDR3 spells CAWSAGYTSASYNSPLHF. The CDR3 DNA reads as TGTGCCTGGAGTGCGGGTTACACCTCCGCCTCCTATAATTCACCCCTCCACTTT. The chain uses TRBV30 and TRBJ1-6; no firm D call. This CDR3 contains 18 residues. Germline CDR1 is GTSNPN and CDR2 is SVGIG (reference sequence). The V and J ends lost 1 base and 0 bases respectively, with 16 bases between them.

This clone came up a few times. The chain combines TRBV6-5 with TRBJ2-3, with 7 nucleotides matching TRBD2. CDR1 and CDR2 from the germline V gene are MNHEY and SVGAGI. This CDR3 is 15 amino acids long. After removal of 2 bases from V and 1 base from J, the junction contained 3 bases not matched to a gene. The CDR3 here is CASSYGAGGTDTQYF. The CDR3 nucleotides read TGTGCCAGCAGTTACGGTGCGGGGGGCACAGATACGCAGTATTTT.

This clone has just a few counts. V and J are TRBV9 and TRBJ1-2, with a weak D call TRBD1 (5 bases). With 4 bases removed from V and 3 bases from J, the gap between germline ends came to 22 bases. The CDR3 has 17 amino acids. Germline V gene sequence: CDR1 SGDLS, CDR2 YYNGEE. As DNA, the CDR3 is TGTGCCAGCAGCACCAGGGCCACGAACAGTTGGGACTATGGCTACACCTTC. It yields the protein CASSTRATNSWDYGYTF.

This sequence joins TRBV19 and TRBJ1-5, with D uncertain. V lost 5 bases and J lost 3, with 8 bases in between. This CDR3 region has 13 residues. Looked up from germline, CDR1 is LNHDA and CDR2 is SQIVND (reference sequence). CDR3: CASSSQHNQPQHF. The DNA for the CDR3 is TGTGCCAGTAGTTCCCAGCACAATCAGCCCCAGCATTTT.

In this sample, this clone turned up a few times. The CDR3 protein is CASSQNHRGGTEAFF. The CDR3, as DNA: TGTGCCAGCAGCCAGAACCACAGGGGAGGGACTGAAGCTTTCTTT. The chain recombines TRBV4-2 with TRBJ1-1; TRBD1 matches 7 bases. The CDR3 contains 15 residues. CDR1 is LGHNA and CDR2 is YNFKEQ in the germline V gene. V was clipped by 3 bases and J by 5 bases; unmatched bases: 9.